This entry describes one T cell receptor beta chain. These data belong to a study of blood T cell repertoires in COVID-19. The overall study: The analysed material was cDNA or gDNA that came from T cells, B-cell-depleted T cells, or PBMCs.

Original methodology: Amplified reference gene primers provided the basis for estimating nucleated cell counts. Data came from immunoSEQ multiplex PCR; TCRdb stores just in-frame clones and leaves some out. The V and J calls and clone size were taken over from that table, and D and trimming were inferred from the DNA. The top ten hold 11% of the sample, which has 250,000 to 300,000 clones, 80% to 90% seen once. The sequencing sample was made of peripheral blood. This TCR was sampled from a woman aged 70-85 years with acute or convalescent COVID-19.

Written as DNA, the CDR3 is TGTGCCAGCTCGTCCGATAATGGAGCATGGGGCTACACCTTC. Amino acid sequence: CASSSDNGAWGYTF. This chain connects TRBV18 to TRBJ1-2; the D is unclear. Germline V gene lookup returns CDR1 KGHSH and CDR2 LQKENI. V gave up 6 bases and J gave up 8 bases, with 19 bases separating them. The CDR3 sequence is 14 residues long.